This TCR beta chain was documented in a study of post-analysis software for immune sequencing data. Unique molecular identifiers were built into the TCR beta cDNA libraries. Via MiXCR, TCRdb re-called the PCR reads, giving one row per CDR3 protein. In the table there are hundreds of thousands of distinct CDR3 sequences, less than 40% of which are singletons. Study results and caveats: Controls had significantly higher normalized Chao1 diversity than multiple sclerosis patients. Controls had lower frequencies than patients of roughly five TRBV segments, which included TRBV5-6, TRBV5-1 and TRBV20-1.

Concerning this clonotype itself: Antigen unknown.

The CDR3 is 13 amino acids. Trimming shortened V by 0 bases and J by 8 bases, and 10 bases separated the two germline ends. The germline gives CDR1 SGHVS, CDR2 FNYEAQ. Source material: blood. The clonotype originates from a girl aged 2-9 years with multiple sclerosis. V and J are TRBV7-6 and TRBJ1-2; D is undetermined. The CDR3 here is CASSLATADGYTF. CDR3 sequence (DNA): TGTGCCAGCAGCTTAGCGACTGCTGACGGCTACACCTTC.